These 3 T cell receptor beta chains came from one sample sequenced in a study of T cells of healthy individuals. TCRdb reprocessed the 5' RACE reads via MiXCR and lists one record per CDR3 protein. The sample shows tens of thousands of distinct CDR3 sequences, under 15% of them seen only once. All receptors derive from a human donor in good health.

This clonotype was recorded at least ten times. V usage is TRBV6-4 and J usage is TRBJ2-1, with 9 positions matching TRBD2. CDR1 and CDR2 from the germline V gene are MRHNA and SNTAGT. The CDR3 covers 13 residues. Unmatched junction bases numbered 2, after V lost 4 bases and J lost 7 bases. The DNA of the CDR3 is TGTGCCAGCAGTGGGACTAGCGAGAATGAGCAGTTCTTC. The encoded protein is CASSGTSENEQFF.

This clonotype has a count of ten or more. The chain uses TRBV29-1 and TRBJ2-3; 9 nucleotides match TRBD2. Germline CDR1 and CDR2: SQVTM and ANQGSEA. V lost 2 bases to trimming and J lost 5 bases; unmatched junction nucleotides: 5. The CDR3 consists of 14 residues. In DNA form, the CDR3 reads TGCAGCGTTGAAACGAGCGGGAGGTTAGATACGCAGTATTTT. This encodes CSVETSGRLDTQYF.

A word on this clonotype: A read error is likely, as this CDR3 ends without the conserved phenylalanine or tryptophan. The chain uses TRBV7-2 and TRBJ1-2; 8 bases map to TRBD1. The V segment lost 3 bases and the J segment 1 base; nucleotides outside the gene matches: 4. This CDR3 has 15 residues. From germline, CDR1 is SGHTA and CDR2 FQGNSA. The CDR3 DNA follows: TGTGCCAGCAGCTTCCGGACAGGGAATAACTATGGCTACACCATC. Translated: CASSFRTGNNYGYTI.